Below, 5 T cell receptor beta chains from the same sample are listed, as sequenced in a study of early T cells in non-severe SARS-CoV-2 infection. TCRdb fed the 5' RACE reads into MiXCR, producing one record per CDR3 protein. Of tens of thousands of distinct CDR3 sequences listed, 13% are singletons. Sequenced input: whole blood. Receptor source: an adult who was a healthcare worker with PCR-confirmed SARS-CoV-2 infection or an uninfected control (not recorded which).

The CDR3 protein is CASSLLEESYEQYF. The CDR3 DNA reads as TGCGCCAGCAGCTTATTGGAGGAATCCTACGAGCAGTACTTC. V usage is TRBV5-1 and J usage is TRBJ2-7; possibly TRBD2 for D (5 bases). V was shortened by 2 bases and J by 1 base, with 10 bases between the two germline ends. The CDR3 contains 14 residues. Per the germline V gene, CDR1 is SGHRS and CDR2 is YFSETQ.

V and J are TRBV6-5 and TRBJ2-7; TRBD1 agrees at 9 bases. Trimming removed 5 bases from V and 3 bases from J; junction bases left unmatched: 8. Germline V gene data show CDR1 as MNHEY and CDR2 as SVGAGI. The CDR3 covers 15 residues. The CDR3 coding sequence is TGTGCCAGCAGTAGGGGACAGGGCCGGGTCTACGAGCAGTACTTC. As protein: CASSRGQGRVYEQYF.

This clonotype has only a few counts. This sequence joins TRBV5-1 and TRBJ2-2, with D possibly matching TRBD2 (5 bases). The CDR3 is 14 amino acids. V was clipped by 4 bases and J by 5 bases, with 12 bases between them. The germline gives CDR1 SGHRS, CDR2 YFSETQ. The CDR3 bases are TGCGCCAGCAGCCGGGATACAGAGACCGGGGAGCTGTTTTTT. This sequence encodes CASSRDTETGELFF.

The V call is TRBV7-6, the J call TRBJ2-7; D unresolved. CDR1 is SGHVS and CDR2 is FNYEAQ in the germline V gene. The CDR3 sequence is 14 residues long. V was cut by 2 bases and J by 7 bases, with 15 bases left in between. CDR3 loop: CASSLFGTDGEQYF. The DNA of the CDR3 is TGTGCCAGCAGCTTATTCGGAACCGATGGGGAGCAGTACTTC. The full variable domain, its missing parts supplied by reference TRBV7-6 and TRBJ2-7, is GAGVSQSPRYKVTKRGQDVALRCDPISGHVSLYWYRQALGQGPEFLTYFNYEAQQDKSGLPNDRFSAERPEGSISTLTIQRTEQRDSAMYRCASSLFGTDGEQYFGPGTRLTVT.

The CDR3 loop is CASSQAGNSYNEQFF. The CDR3 bases are TGTGCCAGCAGCCAAGCAGGGAACTCCTACAATGAGCAGTTCTTC. The rearrangement uses TRBV7-9 and TRBJ2-1; possibly TRBD1 for D (5 bases). The CDR3 spans 15 residues. Germline-derived CDR1 and CDR2 are SEHNR and FQNEAQ (reference sequence). V was trimmed by 5 bases and J by 0 bases, leaving 11 bases between them.